This TCR beta chain was obtained from a study of blood T cell repertoires in COVID-19. Background on the study: PBMCs, B-cell-depleted T cells, or T cells provided the cDNA or gDNA that made up the material.

Trimming at V came to 4 bases and at J to 1 base, leaving 8 bases not matched to a gene. The CDR3 sequence is 15 residues long. Germline V CDR1 and CDR2: SGHRS, YFSETQ. Study processing details: By means of reference gene primer amplification, nucleated cell counts were estimated. Clones were read by immunoSEQ multiplex PCR, and TCRdb kept only the in-frame ones, dropping some. The V and J calls and clone size are taken from that table; D and trimming were inferred from the DNA. The data show some 100,000 clones, about 91% seen once. This sequence originates from a woman in her sixties or seventies with acute or convalescent COVID-19. This chain connects TRBV5-1 to TRBJ2-7; 7 bases map to TRBD1. Sequencing used peripheral blood. CDR3 in amino acids: CASSPRQGTSYEQYF. In DNA form, the CDR3 reads TGCGCCAGCAGCCCCAGACAGGGAACATCCTACGAGCAGTACTTC.